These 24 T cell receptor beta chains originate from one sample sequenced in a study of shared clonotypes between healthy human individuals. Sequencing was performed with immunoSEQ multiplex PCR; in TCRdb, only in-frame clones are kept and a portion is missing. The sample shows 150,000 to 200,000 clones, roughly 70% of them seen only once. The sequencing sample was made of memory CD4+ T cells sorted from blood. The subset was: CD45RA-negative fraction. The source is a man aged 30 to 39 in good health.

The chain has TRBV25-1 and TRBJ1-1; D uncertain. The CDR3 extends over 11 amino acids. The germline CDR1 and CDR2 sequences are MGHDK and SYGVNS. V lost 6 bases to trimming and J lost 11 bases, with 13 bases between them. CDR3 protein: CASSDGFLAFF. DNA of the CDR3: TGTGCCAGCAGCGACGGTTTCTTGGCTTTCTTT. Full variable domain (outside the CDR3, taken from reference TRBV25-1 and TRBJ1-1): EADIYQTPRYLVIGTGKKITLECSQTMGHDKMYWYQQDPGMELHLIHYSYGVNSTEKGDLSSESTVSRIRTEHFPLTLESARPSHTSQYLCASSDGFLAFFGQGTRLTVV.

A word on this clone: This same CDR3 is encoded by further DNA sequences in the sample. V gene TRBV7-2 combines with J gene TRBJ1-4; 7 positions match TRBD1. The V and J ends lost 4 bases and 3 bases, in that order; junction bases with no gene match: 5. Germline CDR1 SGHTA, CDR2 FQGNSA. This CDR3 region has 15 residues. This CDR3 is CASSSQTGPNEKLFF. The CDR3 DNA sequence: TGTGCCAGCAGCTCCCAGACAGGGCCTAATGAAAAACTGTTTTTT.

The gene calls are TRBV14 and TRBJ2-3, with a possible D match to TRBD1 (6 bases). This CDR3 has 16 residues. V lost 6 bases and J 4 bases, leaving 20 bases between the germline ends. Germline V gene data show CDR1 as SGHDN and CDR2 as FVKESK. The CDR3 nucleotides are TGTGCCAGCAGTTCTACTTTACAGGGTTTGTCAGATACGCAGTATTTT. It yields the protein CASSSTLQGLSDTQYF.

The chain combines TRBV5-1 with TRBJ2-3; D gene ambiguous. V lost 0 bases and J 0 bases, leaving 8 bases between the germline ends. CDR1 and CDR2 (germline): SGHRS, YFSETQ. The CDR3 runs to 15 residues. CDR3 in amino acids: CASSLASASTDTQYF. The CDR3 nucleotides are TGCGCCAGCAGCTTGGCGTCAGCCAGCACAGATACGCAGTATTTT.

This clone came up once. CDR3 nucleotide sequence: TGTGCCAGCAGCTTGCCACCTCGTAGCTCCTACAATGAGCAGTTCTTC. This codes for CASSLPPRSSYNEQFF. The V gene is TRBV5-4, the J gene TRBJ2-1; D is ambiguous. The CDR3 has 16 residues. CDR1 is SGHNT and CDR2 is YYREEE in the germline V gene (reference sequence). V lost 1 base and J lost 0, with 11 bases in between. Full variable domain (outside the CDR3, taken from reference TRBV5-4 and TRBJ2-1): ETGVTQSPTHLIKTRGQQVTLRCSSQSGHNTVSWYQQALGQGPQFIFQYYREEENGRGNFPPRFSGLQFPNYSSELNVNALELDDSALYLCASSLPPRSSYNEQFFGPGTRLTVL.

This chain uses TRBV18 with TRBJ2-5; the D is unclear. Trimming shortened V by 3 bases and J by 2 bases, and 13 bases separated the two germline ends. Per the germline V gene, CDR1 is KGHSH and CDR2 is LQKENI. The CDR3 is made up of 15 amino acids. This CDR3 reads CASSPLGIGQETQYF. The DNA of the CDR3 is TGTGCCAGCTCACCCTTGGGGATCGGGCAAGAGACCCAGTACTTC.

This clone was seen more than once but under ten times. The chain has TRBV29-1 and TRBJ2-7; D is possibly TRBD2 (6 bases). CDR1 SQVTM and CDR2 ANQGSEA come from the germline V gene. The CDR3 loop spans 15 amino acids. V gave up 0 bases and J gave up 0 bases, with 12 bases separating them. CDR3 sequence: CSVEDLPGSSYEQYF. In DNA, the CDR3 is TGCAGCGTTGAAGATCTGCCCGGGAGCTCCTACGAGCAGTACTTC.

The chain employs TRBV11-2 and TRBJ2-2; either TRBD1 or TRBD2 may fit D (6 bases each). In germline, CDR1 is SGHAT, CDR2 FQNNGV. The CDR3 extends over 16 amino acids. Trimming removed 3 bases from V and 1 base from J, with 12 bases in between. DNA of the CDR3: TGTGCCAGCAGCTTTCGCGGGACACTGAACACCGGGGAGCTGTTTTTT. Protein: CASSFRGTLNTGELFF.

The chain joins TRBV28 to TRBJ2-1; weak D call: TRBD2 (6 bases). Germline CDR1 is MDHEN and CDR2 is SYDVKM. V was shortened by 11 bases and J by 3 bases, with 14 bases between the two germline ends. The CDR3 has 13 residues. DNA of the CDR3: TGTGCCTGCGGGGAACTTATCTACAATGAGCAGTTCTTC. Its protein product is CACGELIYNEQFF.

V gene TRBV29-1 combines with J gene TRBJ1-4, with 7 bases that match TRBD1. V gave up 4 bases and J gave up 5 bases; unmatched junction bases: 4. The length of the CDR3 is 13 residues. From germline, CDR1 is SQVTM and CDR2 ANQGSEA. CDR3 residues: CSVGLRGNEKLFF. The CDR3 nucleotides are TGCAGCGTTGGTCTCAGGGGGAATGAAAAACTGTTTTTT.

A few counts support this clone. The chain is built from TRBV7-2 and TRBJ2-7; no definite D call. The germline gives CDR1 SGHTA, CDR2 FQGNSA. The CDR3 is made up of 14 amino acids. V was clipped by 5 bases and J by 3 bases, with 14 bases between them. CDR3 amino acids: CASSPHESFYEQYF. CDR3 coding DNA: TGTGCCAGCAGCCCCCATGAGTCCTTCTACGAGCAGTACTTC.

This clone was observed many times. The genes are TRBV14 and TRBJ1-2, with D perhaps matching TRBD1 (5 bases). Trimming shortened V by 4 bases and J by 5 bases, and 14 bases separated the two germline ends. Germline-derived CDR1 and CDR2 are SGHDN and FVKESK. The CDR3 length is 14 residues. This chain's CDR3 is CASSPGTDLYGYTF. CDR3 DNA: TGTGCCAGCAGCCCCGGGACCGACCTATATGGCTACACCTTC.

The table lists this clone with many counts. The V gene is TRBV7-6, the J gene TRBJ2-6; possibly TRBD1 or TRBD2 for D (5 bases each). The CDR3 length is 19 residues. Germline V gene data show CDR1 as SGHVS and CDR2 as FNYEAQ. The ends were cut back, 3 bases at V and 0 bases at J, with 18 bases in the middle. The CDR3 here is CASSFQGELGSSGANVLTF. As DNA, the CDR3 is TGTGCCAGCAGCTTTCAAGGGGAGCTAGGAAGCTCTGGGGCCAACGTCCTGACTTTC.

As DNA, the CDR3 is TGTGCCAGCAGCCAGGGGGGGGAGCCCCAGCATTTT. Its protein product is CASSQGGEPQHF. The chain is built from TRBV6-5 and TRBJ1-5, with 7 nucleotides matching TRBD1. The CDR3 consists of 12 residues. V lost 6 bases to trimming and J lost 8 bases; unmatched junction nucleotides: 4. The germline CDR1 and CDR2 sequences are MNHEY and SVGAGI.

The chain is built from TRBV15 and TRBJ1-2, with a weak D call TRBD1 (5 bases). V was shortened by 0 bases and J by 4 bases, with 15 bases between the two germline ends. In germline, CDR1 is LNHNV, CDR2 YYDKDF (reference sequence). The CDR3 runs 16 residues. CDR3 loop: CATSRDPTPGSYGYTF. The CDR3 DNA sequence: TGTGCCACCAGCAGAGATCCAACCCCAGGGAGCTATGGCTACACCTTC.

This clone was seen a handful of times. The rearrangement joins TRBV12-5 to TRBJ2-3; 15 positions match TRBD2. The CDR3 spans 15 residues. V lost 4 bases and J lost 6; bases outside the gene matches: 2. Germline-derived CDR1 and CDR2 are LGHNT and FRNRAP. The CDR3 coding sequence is TGTGCTAGTGGTTCCGGGACTAGCGGGAGGGATACGCAGTATTTT. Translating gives CASGSGTSGRDTQYF.

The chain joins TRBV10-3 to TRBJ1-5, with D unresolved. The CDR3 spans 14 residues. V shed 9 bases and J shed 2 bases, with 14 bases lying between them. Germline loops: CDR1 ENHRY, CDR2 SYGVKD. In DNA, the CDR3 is TGTGCCATTGGGGAGGGAAATGGCAATCAGCCCCAGCATTTT. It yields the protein CAIGEGNGNQPQHF.

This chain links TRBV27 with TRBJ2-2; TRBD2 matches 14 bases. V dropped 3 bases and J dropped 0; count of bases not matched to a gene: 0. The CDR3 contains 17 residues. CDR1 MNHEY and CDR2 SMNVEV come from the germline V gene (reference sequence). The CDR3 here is CASSLTSGRANTGELFF. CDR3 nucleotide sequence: TGTGCCAGCAGTTTGACTAGCGGGAGGGCGAACACCGGGGAGCTGTTTTTT.

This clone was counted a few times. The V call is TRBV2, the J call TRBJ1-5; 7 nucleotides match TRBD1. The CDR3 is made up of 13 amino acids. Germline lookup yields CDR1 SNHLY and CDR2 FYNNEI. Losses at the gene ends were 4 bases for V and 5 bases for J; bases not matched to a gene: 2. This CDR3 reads CASSGQGDQPQHF. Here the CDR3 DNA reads TGTGCCAGCAGTGGACAGGGAGATCAGCCCCAGCATTTT.

CDR3 sequence reads: CASMADTDTQYF. CDR3 coding DNA: TGTGCCAGCATGGCTGACACAGATACGCAGTATTTT. J is TRBJ2-3 and V is TRBV6-5; D not certain. In germline, CDR1 is MNHEY, CDR2 SVGAGI. The CDR3 is 12 amino acids. The germline V and J ends were trimmed by 7 bases and 2 bases, with 7 bases remaining between them.

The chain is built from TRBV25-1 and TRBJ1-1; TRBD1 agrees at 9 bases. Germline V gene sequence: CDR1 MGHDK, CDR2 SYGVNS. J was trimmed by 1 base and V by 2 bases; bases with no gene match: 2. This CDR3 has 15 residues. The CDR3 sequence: CASSEGTGRNTEAFF. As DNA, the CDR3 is TGTGCCAGCAGTGAAGGGACAGGGAGGAACACTGAAGCTTTCTTT.

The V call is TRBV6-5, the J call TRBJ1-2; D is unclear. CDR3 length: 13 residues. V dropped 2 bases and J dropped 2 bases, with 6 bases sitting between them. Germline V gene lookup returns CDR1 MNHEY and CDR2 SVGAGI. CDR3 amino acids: CASSYGQNYGYTF. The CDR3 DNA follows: TGTGCCAGCAGTTACGGTCAGAACTATGGCTACACCTTC.

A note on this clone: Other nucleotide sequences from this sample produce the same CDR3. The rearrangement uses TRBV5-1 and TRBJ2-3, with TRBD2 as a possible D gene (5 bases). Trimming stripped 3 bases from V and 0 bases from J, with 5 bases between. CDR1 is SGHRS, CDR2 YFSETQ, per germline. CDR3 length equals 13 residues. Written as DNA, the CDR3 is TGCGCCAGCAGCTCGGGGAGCACAGATACGCAGTATTTT. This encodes CASSSGSTDTQYF. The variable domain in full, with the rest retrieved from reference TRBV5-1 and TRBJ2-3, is KAGVTQTPRYLIKTRGQQVTLSCSPISGHRSVSWYQQTPGQGLQFLFEYFSETQRNKGNFPGRFSGRQFSNSRSEMNVSTLELGDSALYLCASSSGSTDTQYFGPGTRLTVL.

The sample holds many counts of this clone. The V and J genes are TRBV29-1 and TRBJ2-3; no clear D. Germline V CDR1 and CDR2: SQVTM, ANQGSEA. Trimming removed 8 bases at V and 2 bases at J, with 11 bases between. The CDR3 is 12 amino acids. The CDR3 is CSSTEPTDTQYF. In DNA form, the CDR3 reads TGCAGCTCGACGGAACCCACAGATACGCAGTATTTT.